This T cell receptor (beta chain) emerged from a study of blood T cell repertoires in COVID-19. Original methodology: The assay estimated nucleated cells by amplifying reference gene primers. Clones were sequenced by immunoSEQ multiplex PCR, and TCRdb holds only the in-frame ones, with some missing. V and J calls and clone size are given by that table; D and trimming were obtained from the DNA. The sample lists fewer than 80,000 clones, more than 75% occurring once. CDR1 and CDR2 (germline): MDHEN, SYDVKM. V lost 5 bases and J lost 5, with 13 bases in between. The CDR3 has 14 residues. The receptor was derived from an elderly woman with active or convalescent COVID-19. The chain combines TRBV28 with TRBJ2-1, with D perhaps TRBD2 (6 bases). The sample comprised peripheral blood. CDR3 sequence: CASSHAGGNNEQFF. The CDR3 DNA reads TGTGCCAGCAGTCACGCCGGGGGAAACAATGAGCAGTTCTTC.